Each of the 22 T cell receptor beta chains below was sequenced from the same sample in a study of blood T cell repertoires in COVID-19. Only in-frame clones appear in the TCRdb table, and some are missing; sequencing was by immunoSEQ multiplex PCR. Here the sample spans about 130,000 clones, roughly 80% being singletons. Sequencing was carried out using PBMCs or T cells enriched from blood (not recorded which). The receptors come from a woman aged 45-60 years who had recovered from COVID-19.

The chain joins TRBV18 to TRBJ2-7; perhaps TRBD1 as D (5 bases). The germline gives CDR1 KGHSH, CDR2 LQKENI. Trimming shortened V by 0 bases and J by 3 bases, and 12 bases separated the two germline ends. This CDR3 is 15 amino acids long. The CDR3 here is CASSPPNRGDYEQYF. Here the CDR3 DNA reads TGTGCCAGCTCACCACCGAATAGGGGTGACTACGAGCAGTACTTC.

The chain uses TRBV27 and TRBJ1-4; 8 bases align to TRBD1. The CDR3 is 18 residues long. Germline V lookup: CDR1 MNHEY, CDR2 SMNVEV (reference sequence). The junction had 17 bases not matched to a gene; V was cut back by 4 bases and J by 7 bases. The CDR3 sequence is CASSSALWVETGGEKLFF. DNA for the CDR3: TGTGCCAGCAGTTCGGCCCTTTGGGTGGAAACAGGGGGTGAAAAACTGTTTTTT.

This chain joins TRBV2 and TRBJ2-2; the match to TRBD1 covers 7 bases. The CDR3 spans 15 residues. CDR1 and CDR2 from the germline V gene are SNHLY and FYNNEI. V shed 4 bases and J 5 bases; nucleotides not matched to a gene: 7. The CDR3 coding sequence is TGTGCCAGCAGTGTTCGGACAGGATGGACCGGGGAGCTGTTTTTT. Protein sequence: CASSVRTGWTGELFF.

This chain joins TRBV4-1 and TRBJ2-5, with D perhaps matching TRBD1 (5 bases). This CDR3 region has 14 residues. V was shortened by 0 bases and J by 3 bases, with 8 bases between the two germline ends. The germline V gene encodes CDR1 MGHRA and CDR2 YSYEKL. CDR3 region: CASSQEGQKETQYF. CDR3 nucleotide sequence: TGCGCCAGCAGCCAAGAGGGGCAGAAAGAGACCCAGTACTTC.

This chain uses TRBV5-1 with TRBJ2-2, with TRBD1 identical over 7 bases. Trimming at V came to 4 bases and at J to 6 bases, leaving 9 bases not matched to a gene. The germline gives CDR1 SGHRS, CDR2 YFSETQ. There are 15 residues in the CDR3. CDR3 in amino acids: CASSTGQELAGELFF. The DNA of the CDR3 is TGCGCCAGCAGCACCGGACAGGAGTTAGCCGGGGAGCTGTTTTTT.

The CDR3 region has the DNA TGTGCCAGCAGACCGGGACTAAACTACGAGCAGTACGTC. Its translation: CASRPGLNYEQYV. This chain connects TRBV2 to TRBJ2-7; 7 bases match TRBD2. Per the germline V gene, CDR1 is SNHLY and CDR2 is FYNNEI. V was pared by 6 bases and J by 3 bases, with 5 bases of the junction left unmatched. The CDR3 consists of 13 residues.

This chain uses TRBV28 with TRBJ1-4; D is undetermined. The V gene's germline CDR1 is MDHEN and CDR2 SYDVKM. V was trimmed by 5 bases and J by 4 bases, leaving 23 bases between them. The CDR3 runs to 18 residues. CDR3 in amino acids: CASSLEAATLRGNEKLFF. The CDR3 DNA reads TGTGCCAGCAGTCTCGAGGCGGCTACCCTTCGAGGTAATGAAAAACTGTTTTTT. Complete variable domain (other parts from reference TRBV28 and TRBJ1-4): DVKVTQSSRYLVKRTGEKVFLECVQDMDHENMFWYRQDPGLGLRLIYFSYDVKMKEKGDIPEGYSVSREKKERFSLILESASTNQTSMYLCASSLEAATLRGNEKLFFGSGTQLSVL.

This clone was recorded only once. The chain joins TRBV11-1 to TRBJ2-7; possibly TRBD1 for D (6 bases). CDR1 SGHAT and CDR2 FQDESV come from the germline V gene (reference sequence). Trimming pared 5 bases from V and 7 bases from J, leaving 12 bases between. The CDR3 totals 12 residues. The CDR3 protein is CASSPRQGEQYF. For the CDR3, the DNA is TGTGCCAGCAGCCCTCGCCAGGGGGAGCAGTACTTC.

CDR3 residues: CASSWAANEKLFF. The CDR3 DNA reads TGTGCCAGCAGTTGGGCAGCTAATGAAAAACTGTTTTTT. The chain employs TRBV3-1 (or the pseudogene TRBV3-2) and TRBJ1-4, with D unclear. The CDR3 length is 13 residues. The V gene's germline CDR1 is LGHDT and CDR2 YNNKEL (reference sequence). The V and J ends lost 6 bases and 3 bases respectively, with 8 bases between them.

This CDR3 reads CASSIRAGGDYGYTF. CDR3 sequence (DNA): TGTGCCAGTAGTATAAGGGCAGGGGGCGACTATGGCTACACCTTC. This rearrangement joins TRBV19 to TRBJ1-2; 8 bases agree with TRBD1. The V gene end was trimmed by 2 bases and the J gene end by 3 bases; junction bases not matched to a gene: 5. Germline CDR1 and CDR2: LNHDA and SQIVND (reference sequence). The CDR3 covers 15 residues.

The V call is TRBV19, the J call TRBJ2-2; D ambiguous. The V end lost 4 bases, the J end lost 0 bases, and 6 bases lay between the germline ends. CDR1 and CDR2 from the germline V gene are LNHDA and SQIVND (reference sequence). This CDR3 region has 14 residues. For the CDR3, the DNA is TGTGCCAGTAGTACGGTTCCGAACACCGGGGAGCTGTTTTTT. It codes for CASSTVPNTGELFF.

This clone was counted a few times. The V and J genes are TRBV11-2 and TRBJ2-7; TRBD2 aligns across 9 bases. Germline values: CDR1 SGHAT, CDR2 FQNNGV. This CDR3 region has 17 residues. The junction had 11 bases not matched to a gene; V was cut back by 2 bases and J by 3 bases. This chain's CDR3 is CASSLSAGGPGVYEQYF. The CDR3 coding sequence is TGTGCCAGCAGCTTATCCGCGGGGGGGCCTGGGGTCTACGAGCAGTACTTC.

The table lists this clone with a count of one. The chain combines TRBV6-5 with TRBJ1-6, with D possibly matching TRBD1 (5 bases). Germline V gives CDR1 MNHEY, CDR2 SVGAGI. Trimming removed 10 bases from V and 7 bases from J, with 20 bases in between. The CDR3 length is 15 residues. The CDR3 DNA follows: TGTGCCAACCCCAAACCGGGGGGAGGCAATTCACCCCTCCACTTT. Translation: CANPKPGGGNSPLHF.

The chain carries TRBV28 and TRBJ1-2; unclear D gene. Deletions cut 2 bases from V and 8 bases from J, with 6 bases between. This CDR3 comprises 11 residues. Germline CDR1 is MDHEN and CDR2 is SYDVKM. In DNA, the CDR3 is TGTGCCAGCAGTTTACGGGAGGGCTACACCTTC. This sequence encodes CASSLREGYTF.

This CDR3 reads CASGQLGETQYF. Here the CDR3 DNA reads TGTGCCAGCGGACAGCTAGGGGAGACCCAGTACTTC. The rearrangement uses TRBV6-5 and TRBJ2-5; possible D gene TRBD1, 6 bases. The length of the CDR3 is 12 residues. Trimming stripped 8 bases from V and 5 bases from J, with 12 bases between. From germline, CDR1 is MNHEY and CDR2 SVGAGI.

The chain couples TRBV5-1 to TRBJ2-7; 7 nucleotides align to TRBD1. V lost 0 bases, J lost 0 bases, and 0 bases stayed unmatched. There are 14 residues in the CDR3. Germline assignment: CDR1 SGHRS and CDR2 YFSETQ. Here the CDR3 DNA reads TGCGCCAGCAGCTTGGGGGACAGCTCCTACGAGCAGTACTTC. Protein product: CASSLGDSSYEQYF.

The chain joins TRBV10-3 to TRBJ2-1; 7 bases map to TRBD1. Germline trimming cut 8 bases from V and 8 bases from J; bases unmatched to any gene: 9. The CDR3 totals 13 residues. The germline V gene encodes CDR1 ENHRY and CDR2 SYGVKD. CDR3 sequence: CAISPGQVDEQFF. The DNA for the CDR3 is TGTGCCATCTCACCCGGACAGGTCGATGAGCAGTTCTTC.

The rearrangement links TRBV9 to TRBJ1-1; TRBD1 matches 7 bases. The germline CDR1 and CDR2 sequences are SGDLS and YYNGEE. The V and J ends lost 0 bases and 7 bases, in that order; junction bases with no gene match: 0. There are 12 residues in the CDR3. CDR3 protein: CASSVGQGEAFF. CDR3 coding DNA: TGTGCCAGCAGCGTAGGACAGGGTGAAGCTTTCTTT.

This clone came up once. This chain links TRBV6-6 with TRBJ1-1, with D perhaps matching TRBD1 (5 bases). CDR1 and CDR2 (germline): MNHNY, SVGAGI (reference sequence). Trimming took 2 bases from V and 4 from J, leaving 14 bases between them. This CDR3 spans 15 amino acids. The CDR3 spells CASSYPGPGGTEAFF. The CDR3, as DNA: TGTGCCAGCAGTTACCCGGGGCCCGGGGGCACTGAAGCTTTCTTT.

The gene calls are TRBV6-5 and TRBJ1-2; TRBD1 matches 11 bases. The CDR3 loop spans 15 amino acids. V lost 7 bases and J lost 4; bases outside the gene matches: 8. The germline CDR1 and CDR2 sequences are MNHEY and SVGAGI. The CDR3 protein is CASINWTGGRYGYTF. The CDR3 DNA is TGTGCCAGCATTAACTGGACAGGGGGCCGCTATGGCTACACCTTC.

This chain links TRBV7-6 with TRBJ1-5; TRBD1 matches at 9 bases. This CDR3 comprises 17 residues. CDR1 is SGHVS, CDR2 FNYEAQ, per germline. V was pared by 5 bases and J by 2 bases, with 10 bases of the junction left unmatched. In nucleotides, the CDR3 is TGTGCCAGCAGCCTCGGAGCCGGGGACAGGGGCAATCAGCCCCAGCATTTT. Protein product: CASSLGAGDRGNQPQHF.

The sample holds one count of this clone. The CDR3 DNA sequence: TGTGCCACCAGTGATGGGGGCATAGAGACCCAGTACTTC. It codes for CATSDGGIETQYF. The chain recombines TRBV24-1 with TRBJ2-5; D may be TRBD1 (6 bases). Germline V gene lookup returns CDR1 KGHDR and CDR2 SFDVKD. The V gene lost 3 bases and the J gene lost 4 bases, with 8 bases spanning the gap. The CDR3 totals 13 residues.